This entry describes one TCR beta chain. A clone one base away is much larger, so this may be a read error. These data come from a study of regulatory T cells in long-lasting Graves disease. Arm-PCR with iRepertoire HTBI primers amplified the CDR3 regions for these TCR beta libraries. TCRdb recomputed calls from the multiplex PCR reads with MiXCR, one row per CDR3 protein. Here the sample spans about 470,000 distinct CDR3 sequences, about a sixth being singletons. Time point described: newly diagnosed GD, antithyroid drugs for less than 3 months. There was RNA extracted from PBMCs, and the TCR library was made from it. A further study also used this sample, focusing on T cells in Graves' hyperthyroidism and ophthalmopathy. That publication notes: Blood also showed most of the thyroid clonotypes that were expanded above 0.001.

The material was peripheral blood mononuclear cells (PBMCs), obtained at new diagnosis, from a patient treated with antithyroid drugs. This TCR was sampled from a man aged 40-49 years with Graves disease.

DNA of the CDR3: TGTGCCAGCAGCCGAGGGAGCAGGGACACTGAAGCTTTCTTT. Its protein is CASSRGSRDTEAFF. The genes are TRBV3-1 and TRBJ1-1; D may be TRBD1 (5 bases). V shed 4 bases and J shed 3 bases, with 12 bases lying between them. Germline V gene lookup returns CDR1 LGHDT and CDR2 YNNKEL (reference sequence). The CDR3 totals 14 residues.